This note documents a single T cell receptor beta chain sequence. This clonotype showed up just a few times. Its antigen has not been determined. The sample holds no much larger clone one base away, and base qualities are not on file. Library preparation used RT-PCR. The instrument given in TCRdb is NextSeq 550. In TCRdb, the public reads were trimmed at Q25 with fastp and aligned with MiXCR, with productive beta chains retained. Each entry is one CDR3 protein sequence, shown with its most common DNA and genes. The sample table records tens of thousands of distinct CDR3 sequences; 45% to 50% of these occur just once. In total, the top ten clones hold around 55% of the sample. These data originate in a study of patients and donors after allogeneic stem cell transplantation (dated by TCRdb to 2018 to 2020). Sequencing was done on a sample of blood, either unsorted or a sorted T cell fraction (not recorded which). This clonotype was sampled from a human donor who was either an allogeneic HSCT recipient or a stem cell or donor lymphocyte infusion donor (not recorded which). It is not recorded whose cells these are; they may come from a transplant donor.

The CDR3 loop reads CASSFGAIYGYTF. Read as DNA, the sequence is TGTGCCAGCAGTTTTGGCGCTATCTATGGCTACACCTTC. The chain couples TRBV12-3 or TRBV12-4 to TRBJ1-2, with no confidently assigned D gene. V lost 3 bases and J lost 4 bases; the stretch between them is 9 bases long. From cysteine to phenylalanine, the CDR3 is 13 amino acids long. The retained sequence is limited to the CDR3, 39 bases, with the frame set at the first base.